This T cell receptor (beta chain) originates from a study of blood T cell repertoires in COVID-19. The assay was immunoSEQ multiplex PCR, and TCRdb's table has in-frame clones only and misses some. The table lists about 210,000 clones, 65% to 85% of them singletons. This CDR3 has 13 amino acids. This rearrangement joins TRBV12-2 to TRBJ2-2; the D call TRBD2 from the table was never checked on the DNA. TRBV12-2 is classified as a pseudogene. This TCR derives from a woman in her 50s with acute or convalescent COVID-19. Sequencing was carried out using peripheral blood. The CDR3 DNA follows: TGTGCAAGTCACGGGGAGAACACCGGGGAGCTGTTTTTT. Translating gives CASHGENTGELFF.